This TCR beta chain appears in the sequencing data of a study of Ad26.COV2.S vaccination and SARS-CoV-2 variants. Across the whole study: Into the muscle, Ad26.COV2.S was dosed once or twice, 56 days apart.

Assay: immunoSEQ multiplex PCR; the TCRdb copy retains only in-frame clones and omits some. The sample lists about 440,000 clones; about 83% were seen once. With regard to this clone: Its cognate antigen is unknown.

Study-level findings and limits: Marked by substantial breadth, spike-specific CD8+ and CD4+ T cell responses were reportedly seen after vaccination.

Treatment described: about 20 received Ad26.COV2.S at low or high dose, single or two shots; 5 received placebo; per-sample allocation not given. It was on day 63 after the first vaccine or placebo injection that samples were taken. Germline CDR1 is SGDLS and CDR2 is YYNGEE. V was shortened by 0 bases and J by 1 base, with 7 bases between the two germline ends. This CDR3 has 14 residues. This chain links TRBV9 with TRBJ1-1; D is possibly TRBD1 (5 bases). This clonotype was obtained from a person aged 18-65 years who received the Ad26.COV2.S COVID-19 vaccine or a placebo. This sample comprised peripheral blood, obtained in a trial of Ad26.COV2.S vaccine versus placebo. The CDR3 DNA reads TGTGCCAGCAGCGTAGAAGGGGCGAACACTGAAGCTTTCTTT. This codes for CASSVEGANTEAFF.